These T cell receptor beta chains were read from a single sample in a study of quantifying T cell responses using KT2 cells. TCRdb passed the UMI-ligation and nested PCR reads through MiXCR, listing each CDR3 protein once. The sample records some 41,000 distinct CDR3 sequences, 17% being singletons. The sample was PBMCs spiked with cells of the T cell clone KT2. The receptors come from a human donor. CDR3s include the opening cysteine and the closing phenylalanine or tryptophan. Fields, in order: D gene, J gene, V gene, clone size, CDR3 DNA, CDR3 protein. D genes are given only for firm matches. The size of a clone is reported for some rows only, either as once, few or many, or as a class for expanded clones.

d_gene: NA
j_gene: TRBJ1-2
v_gene: TRBV20-1
abundance: many
CDR3nt: TGCAGTGCTAGTACCCGATATGGCTACACCTTC
CDR3aa: CSASTRYGYTF

d_gene: TRBD2
j_gene: TRBJ2-1
v_gene: TRBV12-3/TRBV12-4
abundance: few
CDR3nt: TGTGCCAGCAGTTCGACTAGCGGGAGGGCCGGGGCCAATGAGCAGTTCTTC
CDR3aa: CASSSTSGRAGANEQFF

d_gene: NA
j_gene: TRBJ2-3
v_gene: TRBV6-1
abundance: few
CDR3nt: TGTGCCAGCAGTGGAGGTTCTTCCACAGATACGCAGTATTTT
CDR3aa: CASSGGSSTDTQYF

d_gene: TRBD2
j_gene: TRBJ2-3
v_gene: TRBV4-1
abundance: few
CDR3nt: TGCGCCAGCAGCCAAGTCCGTAGGACTAGCGGGGGGGTTGGAGATACGCAGTATTTT
CDR3aa: CASSQVRRTSGGVGDTQYF

d_gene: NA
j_gene: TRBJ1-2
v_gene: TRBV27
abundance: once
CDR3nt: TGTGCCAGCAGTTTTTACCCGGCAGGATCCTATGGCTACACCTTC
CDR3aa: CASSFYPAGSYGYTF

d_gene: TRBD2
j_gene: TRBJ2-2
v_gene: TRBV29-1
abundance: NA
CDR3nt: TGCAGCGTTGACGGGAGGGTGGCCGGGGAGCTGTTTTTT
CDR3aa: CSVDGRVAGELFF

d_gene: NA
j_gene: TRBJ2-5
v_gene: TRBV27
abundance: few
CDR3nt: TGTGCCAGCTCGGGGCGGATGTACCAAGAGACCCAGTACTTC
CDR3aa: CASSGRMYQETQYF

d_gene: NA
j_gene: TRBJ2-3
v_gene: TRBV5-4
abundance: NA
CDR3nt: TGTGCCAGCAGCTTGGAGGGGCTCCTCACAGATACGCAGTATTTT
CDR3aa: CASSLEGLLTDTQYF

d_gene: NA
j_gene: TRBJ2-2
v_gene: TRBV7-9
abundance: few
CDR3nt: TGTGCCAGCAGCCAAACGCGGGCTTCGAACACCGGGGAGCTGTTTTTT
CDR3aa: CASSQTRASNTGELFF

d_gene: TRBD2
j_gene: TRBJ2-1
v_gene: TRBV3-1
abundance: many
CDR3nt: TGTGCCAGCAGCCAAGATAAAGCGGGGGGGCGGGGTGAGCAGTTCTTC
CDR3aa: CASSQDKAGGRGEQFF

d_gene: TRBD1
j_gene: TRBJ2-6
v_gene: TRBV10-2
abundance: few
CDR3nt: TGCGCCAGCAGTGAGAATTCCGGGACAGGGCTTCTTGGGGCCAACGTCCTGACTTTC
CDR3aa: CASSENSGTGLLGANVLTF

d_gene: NA
j_gene: TRBJ2-1
v_gene: TRBV18
abundance: few
CDR3nt: TGTGCCAGCGTTTCAGGCCACAATGAGCAGTTCTTC
CDR3aa: CASVSGHNEQFF